Below, 5 T cell receptor beta chains from the same sample are listed, as sequenced in a study of response to subunit inactivated influenza vaccine. TCRdb analysed the RT-PCR reads with MiXCR anew, one entry per CDR3 protein. The table lists 450,000 to 600,000 distinct CDR3 sequences, about 7.6% of them singletons, with 13% in the top ten. The specimen comprised PBMCs from blood, sampled around 2 years after vaccination. Receptors were obtained from a man aged 50 to 69 who received an inactivated influenza vaccine.

This clonotype has a count of ten or more. The chain is built from TRBV5-1 and TRBJ2-3; 7 bases are a match to TRBD1. The J segment lost 4 bases and the V segment lost 3 bases, leaving 5 bases of the junction unmatched. The CDR3 covers 14 residues. Germline lookup yields CDR1 SGHRS and CDR2 YFSETQ. The CDR3 here is CASSWTGGADTQYF. DNA of the CDR3: TGCGCCAGCAGCTGGACAGGTGGGGCAGATACGCAGTATTTT.

This clonotype has only a few counts. The J gene is TRBJ2-2, the V gene TRBV20-1, with 12 positions matching TRBD2. This CDR3 has 16 amino acids. The trim removed 7 bases at V and 0 bases at J, leaving 6 bases unmatched. Germline CDR1 and CDR2: DFQATT and SNEGSKA (reference sequence). Here the CDR3 reads CSGVRTSGANTGELFF. The CDR3 DNA is TGCAGTGGGGTGCGGACTAGCGGGGCGAACACCGGGGAGCTGTTTTTT.

The chain has TRBV18 and TRBJ1-5; no definite D call. CDR1 and CDR2 from the germline V gene are KGHSH and LQKENI. V was trimmed by 5 bases and J by 2 bases, leaving 19 bases between them. CDR3 size: 17 residues. The CDR3 loop reads CASSSRVLQSGNQPQHF. CDR3 bases: TGTGCCAGCTCATCCCGGGTCCTGCAGAGTGGCAATCAGCCCCAGCATTTT.

The chain is built from TRBV29-1 and TRBJ2-7; perhaps TRBD1 as D (6 bases). V was clipped by 5 bases and J by 3 bases, with 14 bases between them. CDR3 length equals 13 residues. CDR1 is SQVTM, CDR2 ANQGSEA, per germline. The CDR3 coding sequence is TGCAGCGTTTTACAGGGTCAATACTACGAGCAGTACTTC. Translated, it gives CSVLQGQYYEQYF.

The sample holds a few counts of this clonotype. V gene TRBV20-1 combines with J gene TRBJ2-5, with D possibly being TRBD2 (5 bases). Deletions cut 3 bases from V and 5 bases from J, with 7 bases between. The CDR3 spans 11 residues. Germline assignment: CDR1 DFQATT and CDR2 SNEGSKA (reference sequence). In DNA, the CDR3 is TGCAGTGCTAGGCCGGGGGAGACCCAGTACTTC. Protein: CSARPGETQYF.